One sample yielded the 2 T cell receptor beta chains listed below, sequenced in a study of blood T cells in healthy people across ages. A second PCR of 7 to 11 cycles used a sample-barcoded 5' primer and a J-beta primer mix. TCRdb re-called the 5' RACE reads with MiXCR, one entry per CDR3 protein. The profile covers around 670,000 distinct CDR3 sequences, with roughly 31% appearing a single time and about 15% taken by the ten largest. Sequencing input: blood. Receptors were obtained from a woman aged 80 or older in good health.

A note on this clonotype: A much larger clonotype is one base distant, so this may be a read error. CDR3 region: CAGRAGTRYNEQFF. In DNA form, the CDR3 reads TGTGCCGGCAGAGCCGGGACTAGATACAATGAGCAGTTCTTC. The chain uses TRBV6-2 or TRBV6-3 and TRBJ2-1; 8 nucleotides match TRBD2. In germline, CDR1 is MNHEY, CDR2 SVGEGT. The CDR3 runs to 14 residues.

The chain links TRBV7-9 to TRBJ2-1; 7 nucleotides match TRBD2. Unmatched junction bases numbered 11, after V lost 7 bases and J lost 8 bases. The CDR3 consists of 14 residues. CDR1 is SEHNR, CDR2 FQNEAQ, per germline (reference sequence). The CDR3 spells CASIRAGLGDEQFF. CDR3 bases: TGTGCCAGCATAAGGGCCGGACTAGGAGATGAGCAGTTCTTC.